This T cell receptor beta chain appears in the sequencing data of a study of T cells in Graves' hyperthyroidism and ophthalmopathy. This clonotype was seen a few times. Its antigen is not known. Clinical symptoms, serum thyroxine, TRAb, thyroid ultrasound and orbital computed tomography established diagnosis. This CDR3 contains 15 residues. J gave up 9 bases and V 6 bases, and 9 bases lay outside the gene matches. Germline V gene lookup returns CDR1 KGHSH and CDR2 LQKENI. General study points: Ophthalmopathy, as predicted by the model, came a median roughly 6.5 months after the prediction. Most clonotypes that expanded in the thyroid above 0.001 also showed up in blood.

RNA transcripts served as the template for amplifying TCR beta CDR3 regions. The TCR CDR3 first-round RT-PCR relied on the HTBI primer set. TCRdb re-called the multiplex PCR reads with MiXCR, one entry per CDR3 protein. The profile shows over 250,000 distinct CDR3 sequences, approximately 23% of them singletons. The receptor was derived from a man aged 30 to 39 with Graves' ophthalmopathy. Input material: blood. V usage is TRBV18 and J usage is TRBJ1-6, with 9 bases matching TRBD1. In DNA, the CDR3 is TGTGCCAGCTCGGACCTGGACAGGGGAGCTTCACCCCTCCACTTT. Its translation: CASSDLDRGASPLHF.